These T cell receptor beta chains were read from a single sample in a study of early T cells in non-severe SARS-CoV-2 infection. TCRdb ran MiXCR on the 5' RACE reads and lists one entry per CDR3 protein. The repertoire includes about 30,000 distinct CDR3 sequences, about 3.9% of them detected once, and more than 6.5% sits in the top ten. Sequenced: whole blood. These receptors were obtained from an adult who was a healthcare worker with PCR-confirmed SARS-CoV-2 infection or an uninfected control (not recorded which). Each CDR3 is given with its conserved first and last residue. The order of the fields is clone size, D gene, V gene, CDR3 length, CDR3 protein. D genes are given only for firm matches. Clone size, where shown, is once, few, many, or a class for clones that have expanded.

few NA TRBV6-1 12 CASSEGGGEQYF
many TRBD2 TRBV25-1 15 CASRQAGGPANEQFF
many NA TRBV14 14 CASSNTYSTDTQYF
many NA TRBV11-2 14 CASSHETLYNEQFF
many NA TRBV2 15 CASSVALGRYNEQFF
many NA TRBV27 14 CASKGLTSSVTQYF
many TRBD1 TRBV6-5 20 CASRSEGTEKPLKPHNEQFF
few NA TRBV9 15 CASSVEAGVYYGYTF
many NA TRBV7-9 12 CASSLWLAEAFF
many NA TRBV10-3 13 CAISGQAGLEQFF
many NA TRBV5-1 14 CASAERTAGNTIYF
many NA TRBV14 16 CASSQRDRKRDDTQYF
many TRBD1 TRBV6-6 13 CASLGQAGQPQHF
many NA TRBV2 12 CASEGDDYGYTF
many TRBD1 TRBV5-1 15 CASSSQGANTGELFF
many NA TRBV20-1 11 CSARDTYEQYF
many NA TRBV18 11 CASSGVGQAFF
many NA TRBV19 12 CASLGGYNEQFF
few NA TRBV5-4 14 CASRKGGARETQYF
many TRBD2 TRBV7-9 16 CASSLRTSGVTGELFF
many TRBD1 TRBV4-2 20 CASSQEEGARVELAKNIQYF
medium-sized TRBD1 TRBV7-9 15 CASSSRDRGASGQFF
many NA TRBV6-5 11 CASSGGVGAFF
NA NA TRBV6-2/TRBV6-3 13 CASRTPWVGEQFF
many TRBD1 TRBV7-2 15 CASSVPDRGSYEAFF
few TRBD2 TRBV11-2 15 CASSYGLAEQETQYF
many TRBD2 TRBV29-1 13 CSVAGLAVNEQYF
NA TRBD1 TRBV6-5 17 CASNQRTGAFMNTEAFF
NA NA TRBV2 14 CASSERAVNTEAFF
many NA TRBV7-8 14 CASSSGASNTEAFF
many NA TRBV10-2 15 CASRPAGRVGQPQHF
few NA TRBV3-1 15 CASSQGPGPSWPQHF
many NA TRBV9 11 CASSPGNEQYF